This is a list of T cell receptor beta chains from one sample in a study of blood T cells in healthy people across ages. TCRdb reanalysed the 5' RACE reads using MiXCR and keeps one entry per CDR3 protein. The sample shows more than 800,000 distinct CDR3 sequences, 40% to 55% of them seen only once. The sequencing sample was made of blood. The receptors shown here come from a woman aged 55-70 years in good health. Each CDR3 is given with its conserved first and last residue. The D gene is left open where the match is weak. Clone size is given for some rows only: seen once, a few or many times, or a class if the clone is expanded.

d_gene	abundance	v_gene	j_gene	CDR3nt	CDR3aa
TRBD1	few	TRBV5-5	TRBJ1-2	TGTGCCAGCAGCTTCGGACAGGGAGGGGACTATGGCTACACCTTC	CASSFGQGGDYGYTF
-	-	TRBV21-1	TRBJ2-7	TGTGCCAGCAGCAAGTCCGGGACCGATTCCTACGAGCAGTACTTC	CASSKSGTDSYEQYF
-	few	TRBV18	TRBJ2-7	TGTGCCAGCTCACCAGCTCAGGGGACACTCTACGAGCAGTACTTC	CASSPAQGTLYEQYF
-	-	TRBV12-3/TRBV12-4	TRBJ2-1	TGTGCCAGCAGTCCCTCGGGGAAATACAATGAGCAGTTCTTC	CASSPSGKYNEQFF
-	-	TRBV2	TRBJ2-7	TGTGCCAGCAGTGGCTCGCGGGAAGGTTCCCACGAGCAGTACTTC	CASSGSREGSHEQYF
-	-	TRBV28	TRBJ2-7	TGTGCCAGCAATCCAAATAGGCTCCTTTCCGAGCAGTACTTC	CASNPNRLLSEQYF
TRBD2	-	TRBV20-1	TRBJ2-5	TGCAGTGCTACCGCCGCCGTCTCTAGCGGGAGGACCAACCAAGAGACCCAGTACTTC	CSATAAVSSGRTNQETQYF
-	few	TRBV20-1	TRBJ2-7	TGCAGTGCCGCAACTCGGGGGCGGGCCTACGAGCAGTACTTC	CSAATRGRAYEQYF
TRBD1	-	TRBV25-1	TRBJ2-1	TGTGCCAGCAGGGCTGGACAGGGGGGGTACAATGAGCAGTTCTTC	CASRAGQGGYNEQFF
TRBD2	-	TRBV20-1	TRBJ2-5	TGCAGTGCTAGAGATAGACTAGCGGGACCCCAAGAGACCCAGTACTTC	CSARDRLAGPQETQYF
TRBD2	-	TRBV20-1	TRBJ2-5	TGCAGTGTTTTGGGGGGTAGCGGGAGGGTTGGAGAGACCCAGTACTTC	CSVLGGSGRVGETQYF
-	-	TRBV5-1	TRBJ2-7	TGCGCCAGCTTGGGGTCGGGAGAGGCCCAGTACTTC	CASLGSGEAQYF
TRBD2	-	TRBV29-1	TRBJ2-7	TGCAGCCTTAGCACTAGCGGAAATAATGAGCAGTACTTC	CSLSTSGNNEQYF
TRBD1	few	TRBV24-1	TRBJ2-7	TGTGCCACCAGTGGTGGTGTCCGGGACAGCCTAGCCTCCGAGCAGTACTTC	CATSGGVRDSLASEQYF
-	-	TRBV11-2	TRBJ2-1	TGTGCCAGCAGCTCAGACTCTGCCTCCTACAATGAGCAGTTCTTC	CASSSDSASYNEQFF
-	-	TRBV11-2	TRBJ2-3	TGTGCCAGCAGCTTAGATTCGATGGGTTCAGATACGCAGTATTTT	CASSLDSMGSDTQYF
TRBD1	-	TRBV9	TRBJ2-2	TGTGCCAGCAGCCCAAGGGACAGGGGGACCGGGGAGCTGTTTTTT	CASSPRDRGTGELFF
-	-	TRBV20-1	TRBJ2-7	TGCAGTGCTAGGGGGATGCTTCTCAACGAGCAGTACTTC	CSARGMLLNEQYF